The 8 T cell receptor beta chains presented below share a single source sample, sequenced in a study of T-cell memory formation after mild COVID-19. MiXCR, applied by TCRdb to the 5' RACE reads, yields one record per CDR3 protein. The sample includes under 400,000 distinct CDR3 sequences, over 25% seen only once; the top ten take approximately 13%. What was sequenced was PBMCs or a T cell subset sorted from them (not recorded which). The receptors come from an adult woman who had mild COVID-19 (a few samples of this study predate the infection). Cell type and time point are not known.

This clonotype occurred a few times. The rearrangement uses TRBV12-3 or TRBV12-4 and TRBJ1-2, with TRBD1 identical over 10 bases. V was clipped by 6 bases and J by 5 bases; unmatched bases: 6. The CDR3 is 14 residues long. The CDR3 sequence is CASRRTGGVYGYTF. DNA for the CDR3: TGTGCCAGCAGAAGGACAGGGGGAGTATATGGCTACACCTTC.

The table lists this clonotype with a few counts. This chain links TRBV4-1 with TRBJ2-5; the D is unclear. The CDR3 has 17 amino acids. Germline CDR1 reads MGHRA; CDR2 reads YSYEKL. With 2 bases removed from V and 7 bases from J, the gap between germline ends came to 23 bases. In nucleotides, the CDR3 is TGCGCCAGCAGCCAATTTAGGGTCGGTGTTCCCCGGGTGACCCAGTACTTC. The encoded protein is CASSQFRVGVPRVTQYF.

J is TRBJ1-2 and V is TRBV7-9; perhaps TRBD1 as D (5 bases). CDR1 is SEHNR, CDR2 FQNEAQ, per germline (reference sequence). V lost 4 bases, J lost 8 bases, and 17 bases lay in between. The CDR3 extends over 14 amino acids. Here the CDR3 DNA reads TGTGCCAGCAGCTATCCAGGGCCAAACGACGGCTACACCTTC. It specifies CASSYPGPNDGYTF.

V and J are TRBV6-2 or TRBV6-3 and TRBJ2-1; D is uncertain. The CDR3 spans 13 residues. V was shortened by 5 bases and J by 12 bases, with 17 bases between the two germline ends. Germline assignment: CDR1 MNHEY and CDR2 SVGEGT. This chain's CDR3 is CASSNDVGYGQFF. In DNA form, the CDR3 reads TGTGCCAGCAGTAACGACGTCGGATACGGGCAGTTCTTC.

The chain links TRBV6-2 or TRBV6-3 to TRBJ2-3, with 12 bases matching TRBD2. Germline-derived CDR1 and CDR2 are MNHEY and SVGEGT. This CDR3 comprises 17 residues. The V segment lost 6 bases and the J segment 5 bases; nucleotides outside the gene matches: 12. CDR3 sequence reads: CASRHLGLAGLEDTQYF. In DNA, the CDR3 is TGTGCCAGCAGACACCTAGGACTAGCGGGACTGGAAGATACGCAGTATTTT.

The chain combines TRBV3-1 with TRBJ2-2, with TRBD1 as a possible D gene (6 bases). This CDR3 has 14 amino acids. The germline CDR1 and CDR2 sequences are LGHDT and YNNKEL (reference sequence). Trimming pared 4 bases from V and 7 bases from J, leaving 13 bases between. The CDR3 reads CASSLQGSGGELFF. CDR3 coding DNA: TGTGCCAGCAGCCTACAGGGAAGCGGCGGGGAGCTGTTTTTT.

This clonotype was picked up many times. The chain employs TRBV7-2 and TRBJ2-3; 7 bases line up with TRBD2. The CDR3 is 14 amino acids. The V and J ends lost 7 bases and 0 bases, in that order; junction bases with no gene match: 4. Germline V CDR1 and CDR2: SGHTA, FQGNSA. CDR3 protein: CASKLGGSTDTQYF. The CDR3 nucleotides read TGTGCCAGCAAACTCGGGGGGAGCACAGATACGCAGTATTTT.

This clonotype was picked up a small number of times. The chain uses TRBV30 and TRBJ2-7; 10 bases match TRBD1. Trimming took 4 bases from V and 2 from J; bases not matched to a gene: 5. The length of the CDR3 is 14 residues. Per germline, CDR1 GTSNPN and CDR2 SVGIG (reference sequence). In nucleotides, the CDR3 is TGTGCCTGGAACGCCGGGACAGGGGCCTACGAGCAGTACTTC. Translating gives CAWNAGTGAYEQYF.